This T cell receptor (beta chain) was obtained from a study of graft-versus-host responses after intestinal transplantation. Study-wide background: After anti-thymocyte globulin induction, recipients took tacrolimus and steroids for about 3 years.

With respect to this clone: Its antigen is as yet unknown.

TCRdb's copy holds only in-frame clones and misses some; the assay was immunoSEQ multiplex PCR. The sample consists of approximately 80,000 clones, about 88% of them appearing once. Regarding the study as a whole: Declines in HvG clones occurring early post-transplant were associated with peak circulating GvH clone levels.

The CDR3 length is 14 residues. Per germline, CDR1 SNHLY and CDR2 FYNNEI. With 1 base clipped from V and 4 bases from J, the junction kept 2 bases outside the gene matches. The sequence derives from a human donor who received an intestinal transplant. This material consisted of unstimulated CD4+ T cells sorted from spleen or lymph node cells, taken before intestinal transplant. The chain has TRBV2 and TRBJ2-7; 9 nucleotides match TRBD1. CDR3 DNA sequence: TGTGCCAGCAGTGAAGGGGACAGGGCTTACGAGCAGTACTTC. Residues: CASSEGDRAYEQYF.